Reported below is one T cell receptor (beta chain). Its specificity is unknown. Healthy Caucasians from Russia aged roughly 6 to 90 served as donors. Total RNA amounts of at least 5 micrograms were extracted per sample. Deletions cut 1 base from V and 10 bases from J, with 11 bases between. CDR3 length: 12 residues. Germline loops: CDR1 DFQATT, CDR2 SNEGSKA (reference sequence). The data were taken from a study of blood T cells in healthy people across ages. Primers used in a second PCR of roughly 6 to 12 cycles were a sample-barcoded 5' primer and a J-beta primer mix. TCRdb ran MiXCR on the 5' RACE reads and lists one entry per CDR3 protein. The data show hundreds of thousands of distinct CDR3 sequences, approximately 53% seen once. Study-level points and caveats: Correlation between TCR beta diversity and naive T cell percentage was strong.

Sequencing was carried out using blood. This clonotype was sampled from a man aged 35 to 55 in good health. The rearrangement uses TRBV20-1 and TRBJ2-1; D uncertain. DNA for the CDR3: TGCAGTGCTAGAGTTGGTGGACCCGAGCAGTTCTTC. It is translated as CSARVGGPEQFF.